The 10 T cell receptor beta chains in this list originate from one sample, sequenced in a study of identical twins. TCRdb re-analysed the 5' RACE reads in MiXCR, keeping a single row per CDR3 protein. Here the sample spans 500,000 to 550,000 distinct CDR3 sequences, 22% being singletons. These data were also reused for a study on T cells expressing NK-cell markers.

The material sequenced was CD4+ T cells sorted from blood. All receptors derive from a woman between 18 and 29 years old in good health.

The chain uses TRBV24-1 and TRBJ2-1; a weak D match, TRBD2 (5 bases). V was cut by 9 bases and J by 11 bases, with 13 bases left in between. Germline assignment: CDR1 KGHDR and CDR2 SFDVKD. The CDR3 runs to 11 residues. CDR3 residues: CATQSRGKQFF. The CDR3 coding sequence is TGTGCCACCCAAAGCCGGGGTAAGCAGTTCTTC.

V gene TRBV20-1 combines with J gene TRBJ2-7; D is unclear. Looked up from germline, CDR1 is DFQATT and CDR2 is SNEGSKA (reference sequence). This CDR3 contains 11 residues. The V end lost 4 bases, the J end lost 2 bases, and 6 bases lay between the germline ends. The CDR3 region is CSATQAYEQYF. CDR3 DNA: TGCAGTGCTACCCAGGCCTACGAGCAGTACTTC.

The rearrangement uses TRBV20-1 and TRBJ2-3; no firm D call. CDR3 length: 15 residues. V was shortened by 6 bases and J by 1 base, with 17 bases between the two germline ends. Germline CDR1 reads DFQATT; CDR2 reads SNEGSKA (reference sequence). Written as DNA, the CDR3 is TGCAGTGCCAGAAATCCAAGGGATGGCACAGATACGCAGTATTTT. As protein: CSARNPRDGTDTQYF.

The V and J genes are TRBV20-1 and TRBJ2-7; 9 bases agree with TRBD1. With V trimmed by 3 bases and J by 2 bases, 8 bases remained unmatched. From germline, CDR1 is DFQATT and CDR2 SNEGSKA (reference sequence). The CDR3 length is 15 residues. CDR3 region: CSASRMTGGTYEQYF. In DNA, the CDR3 is TGCAGTGCTAGCCGAATGACAGGGGGAACCTACGAGCAGTACTTC.

This clonotype appeared a few times. The chain combines TRBV6-5 with TRBJ1-1; TRBD1 is a possible D gene (5 bases). Trimming cost V 2 bases and J 4 bases, with 17 bases left between them. Germline lookup yields CDR1 MNHEY and CDR2 SVGAGI. There are 16 residues in the CDR3. DNA of the CDR3: TGTGCCAGCAGTTACCGAGTACCCGGGGGGGTCACTGAAGCTTTCTTT. It translates to CASSYRVPGGVTEAFF.

The rearrangement links TRBV7-9 to TRBJ2-1; D unclear. CDR1 and CDR2 from the germline V gene are SEHNR and FQNEAQ (reference sequence). The CDR3 has 13 amino acids. V dropped 4 bases and J dropped 6 bases, with 10 bases sitting between them. The CDR3 DNA follows: TGTGCCAGCAGCTCCCCGGTCTTCAATGAGCAGTTCTTC. This sequence encodes CASSSPVFNEQFF.

The chain uses TRBV30 and TRBJ1-3; tentatively, D is TRBD1 (5 bases). Germline CDR1 is GTSNPN and CDR2 is SVGIG (reference sequence). Trimming left V 0 bases short and J 8 bases short, with 14 bases between. CDR3 length: 14 residues. Here the CDR3 reads CAWSVGLRRYTIYF. CDR3 nucleotide sequence: TGTGCCTGGAGTGTGGGACTGCGTCGATACACCATATATTTT.

Many counts were recorded for this clonotype. At one of its ends the junction is not consistent with the germline gene, which may arise from a read error. The chain carries TRBV5-1 and TRBJ2-3; D is ambiguous. Germline-derived CDR1 and CDR2 are SGHRS and YFSETQ. The CDR3 extends over 14 amino acids. This CDR3 is CASSLAASTDTQYF. CDR3 coding DNA: TGTGCCAGCAGCTTAGCAGCTAGCACAGATACGCAGTATTTT.

J is TRBJ2-1 and V is TRBV30, with TRBD2 identical over 13 bases. The trim removed 6 bases at V and 6 bases at J, leaving 2 bases unmatched. CDR3 size: 13 residues. In germline, CDR1 is GTSNPN, CDR2 SVGIG (reference sequence). In DNA form, the CDR3 reads TGTGCCTGCAGGACTAGCGGGAGCAATGAGCAGTTCTTC. It specifies CACRTSGSNEQFF.

This clonotype has a handful of counts. The chain is built from TRBV20-1 and TRBJ1-2; D is undetermined. The CDR3 sequence is 12 residues long. V was pared by 0 bases and J by 7 bases, with 9 bases between. Germline CDR1 is DFQATT and CDR2 is SNEGSKA (reference sequence). CDR3 loop: CSAREGRAGYTF. The CDR3 DNA reads TGCAGTGCTAGAGAAGGGCGGGCTGGCTACACCTTC.